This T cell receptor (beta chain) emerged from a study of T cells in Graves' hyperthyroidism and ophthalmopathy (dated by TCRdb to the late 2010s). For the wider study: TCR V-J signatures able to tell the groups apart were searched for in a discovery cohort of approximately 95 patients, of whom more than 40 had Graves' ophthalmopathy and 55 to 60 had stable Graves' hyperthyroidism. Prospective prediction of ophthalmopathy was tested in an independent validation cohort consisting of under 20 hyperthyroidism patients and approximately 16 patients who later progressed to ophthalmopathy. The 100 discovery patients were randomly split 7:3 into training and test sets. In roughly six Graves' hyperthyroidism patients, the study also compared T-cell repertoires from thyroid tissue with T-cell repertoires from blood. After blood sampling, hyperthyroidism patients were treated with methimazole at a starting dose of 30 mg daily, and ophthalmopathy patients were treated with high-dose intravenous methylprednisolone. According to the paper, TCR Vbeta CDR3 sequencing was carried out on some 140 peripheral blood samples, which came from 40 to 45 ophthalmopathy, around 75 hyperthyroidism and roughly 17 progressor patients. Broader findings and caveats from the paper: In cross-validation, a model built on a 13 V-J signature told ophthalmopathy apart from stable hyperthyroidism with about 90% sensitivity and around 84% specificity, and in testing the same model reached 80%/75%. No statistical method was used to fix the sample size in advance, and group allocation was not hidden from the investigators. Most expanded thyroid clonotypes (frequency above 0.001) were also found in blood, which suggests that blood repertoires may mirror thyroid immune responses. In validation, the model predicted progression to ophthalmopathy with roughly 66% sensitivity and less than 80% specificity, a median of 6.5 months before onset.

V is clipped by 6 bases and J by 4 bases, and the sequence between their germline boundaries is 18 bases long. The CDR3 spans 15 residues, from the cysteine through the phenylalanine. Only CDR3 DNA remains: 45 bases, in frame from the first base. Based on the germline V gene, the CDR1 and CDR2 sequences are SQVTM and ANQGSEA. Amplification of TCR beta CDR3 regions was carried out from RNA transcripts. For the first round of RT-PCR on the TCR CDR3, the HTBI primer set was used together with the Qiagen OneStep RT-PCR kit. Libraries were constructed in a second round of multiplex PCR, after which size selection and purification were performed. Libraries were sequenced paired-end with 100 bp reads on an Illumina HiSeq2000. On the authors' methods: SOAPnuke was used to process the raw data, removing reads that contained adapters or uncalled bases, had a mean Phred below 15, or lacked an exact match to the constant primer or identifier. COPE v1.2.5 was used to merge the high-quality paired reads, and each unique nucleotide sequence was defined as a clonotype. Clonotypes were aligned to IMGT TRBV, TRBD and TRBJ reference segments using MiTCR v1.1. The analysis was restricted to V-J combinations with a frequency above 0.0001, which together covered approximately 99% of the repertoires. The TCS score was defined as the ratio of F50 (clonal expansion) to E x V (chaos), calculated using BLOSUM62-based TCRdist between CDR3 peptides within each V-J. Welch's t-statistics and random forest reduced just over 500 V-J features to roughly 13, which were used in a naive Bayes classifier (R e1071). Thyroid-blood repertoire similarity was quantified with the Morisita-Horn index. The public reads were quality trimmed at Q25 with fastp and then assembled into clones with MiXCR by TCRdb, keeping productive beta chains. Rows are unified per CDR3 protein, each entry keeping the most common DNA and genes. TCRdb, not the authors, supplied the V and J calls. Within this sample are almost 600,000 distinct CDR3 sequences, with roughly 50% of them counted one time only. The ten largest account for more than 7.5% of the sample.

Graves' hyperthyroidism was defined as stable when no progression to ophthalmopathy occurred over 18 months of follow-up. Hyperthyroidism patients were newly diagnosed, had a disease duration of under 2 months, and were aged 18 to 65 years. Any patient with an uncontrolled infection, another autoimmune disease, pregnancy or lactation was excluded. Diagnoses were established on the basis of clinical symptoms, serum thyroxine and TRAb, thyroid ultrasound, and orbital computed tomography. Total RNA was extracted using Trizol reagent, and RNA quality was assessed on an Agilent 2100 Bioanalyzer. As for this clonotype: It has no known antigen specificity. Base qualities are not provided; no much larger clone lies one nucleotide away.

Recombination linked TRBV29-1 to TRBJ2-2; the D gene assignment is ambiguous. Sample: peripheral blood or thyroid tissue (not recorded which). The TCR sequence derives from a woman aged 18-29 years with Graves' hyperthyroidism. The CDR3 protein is CSVLGSRSVTGELFF. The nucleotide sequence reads TGCAGCGTCCTTGGGTCTCGGTCGGTCACCGGGGAGCTGTTTTTT.